The 25 T cell receptor beta chains listed next were all sequenced from one sample in a study of T cell responses to AZD1222 COVID-19 vaccine. Assay: immunoSEQ multiplex PCR; the TCRdb copy retains only in-frame clones and omits some. The sample records about 62,000 clones, over 85% being singletons. The sample in question was peripheral blood, obtained on day 0 of AZD1222 vaccination. All receptors derive from an adult in good health.

V gene TRBV9 combines with J gene TRBJ1-3; no reliable D call. Germline CDR1 SGDLS, CDR2 YYNGEE. The CDR3 sequence is 17 residues long. The germline V and J ends were trimmed by 0 bases and 4 bases, with 17 bases remaining between them. The DNA of the CDR3 is TGTGCCAGCAGCGTAGACCCCCCGACTACCCTAGGAAACACCATATATTTT. Its translation is CASSVDPPTTLGNTIYF.

The sample holds one count of this clone. CDR3 bases: TGCGCCAGCAGCTTCGGGGACAGGGATGTCGGCGAGCAGTACTTC. Its protein is CASSFGDRDVGEQYF. The rearrangement uses TRBV5-1 and TRBJ2-7, with 9 nucleotides matching TRBD1. This CDR3 spans 15 amino acids. The germline V gene encodes CDR1 SGHRS and CDR2 YFSETQ. The ends lost 2 bases at V and 6 bases at J; junction bases unmatched: 9.

This clone was observed a single time. V gene TRBV20-1 combines with J gene TRBJ1-1, with D possibly being TRBD1 (5 bases). V lost 3 bases to trimming and J lost 2 bases, with 13 bases between them. Per germline, CDR1 DFQATT and CDR2 SNEGSKA (reference sequence). The CDR3 spans 14 residues. Here the CDR3 DNA reads TGCAGTGCTAGTGGGGGGAATTTTAACACTGAAGCTTTCTTT. Its translation: CSASGGNFNTEAFF.

The chain employs TRBV12-5 and TRBJ2-1; 12 nucleotides line up with TRBD2. Germline CDR1 LGHNT, CDR2 FRNRAP. This CDR3 spans 16 amino acids. J lost 6 bases, V lost 4 bases, and 7 bases had no gene match. This chain's CDR3 is CASGSPSGGALNEQFF. The CDR3 nucleotides are TGTGCTAGTGGTTCCCCTAGCGGGGGGGCCCTCAATGAGCAGTTCTTC.

The chain combines TRBV5-1 with TRBJ1-4; 9 nucleotides line up with TRBD1. There are 14 residues in the CDR3. The trim removed 3 bases at V and 8 bases at J, leaving 5 bases unmatched. Looked up from germline, CDR1 is SGHRS and CDR2 is YFSETQ. The CDR3 sequence: CASSWGQGGEKLFF. The CDR3 coding sequence is TGCGCCAGCAGCTGGGGACAGGGTGGAGAAAAACTGTTTTTT.

The chain has TRBV30 and TRBJ2-3; D possibly corresponds to TRBD2 (6 bases). Between the trimmed V and J ends, which lost 3 bases and 2 bases, there was a span of 12 bases. The length of the CDR3 is 14 residues. From germline, CDR1 is GTSNPN and CDR2 SVGIG (reference sequence). The CDR3 loop is CAWSRDSSTDTQYF. The DNA for the CDR3 is TGTGCCTGGAGCCGGGACTCTTCCACAGATACGCAGTATTTT.

CDR3 coding DNA: TGCGCCAGCCGTACAGGGCAGGGAAACACCATATATTTT. Residues: CASRTGQGNTIYF. V gene TRBV5-1 combines with J gene TRBJ1-3, with a possible D match to TRBD1 (6 bases). This CDR3 contains 13 residues. Germline V CDR1 and CDR2: SGHRS, YFSETQ. The V end lost 7 bases, the J end lost 4 bases, and 12 bases lay between the germline ends.

The CDR3 coding sequence is TGTGCCAGCACCACCTGGGGCACTGAAGCTTTCTTT. As protein: CASTTWGTEAFF. The chain couples TRBV6-5 to TRBJ1-1; D not resolved. V was clipped by 7 bases and J by 4 bases, with 10 bases between them. Germline values: CDR1 MNHEY, CDR2 SVGAGI. The CDR3 extends over 12 amino acids.

The DNA of the CDR3 is TGTGCCAGCAGTTTAAACAGGGGTGGCAATCAGCCCCAGCATTTT. Protein sequence: CASSLNRGGNQPQHF. V and J are TRBV7-2 and TRBJ1-5, with 7 bases fitting TRBD1. V gave up 6 bases and J gave up 2 bases; unmatched junction bases: 7. Germline V lookup: CDR1 SGHTA, CDR2 FQGNSA. This CDR3 is 15 amino acids long.

The chain is built from TRBV7-8 and TRBJ1-1; D is undetermined. Germline assignment: CDR1 SGHVS and CDR2 FQNEAQ. Trimming removed 4 bases at V and 3 bases at J, with 9 bases between. The CDR3 length is 13 residues. The CDR3, as DNA: TGTGCCAGCAGCTCGCAGGAAGACACTGAAGCTTTCTTT. Translated, it gives CASSSQEDTEAFF.

This chain connects TRBV5-1 to TRBJ1-3; D is possibly TRBD1 (5 bases). Germline CDR1 reads SGHRS; CDR2 reads YFSETQ. The CDR3 loop spans 15 amino acids. The V end lost 6 bases, the J end lost 0 bases, and 13 bases lay between the germline ends. CDR3 region: CASTSTGTSGNTIYF. The DNA for the CDR3 is TGCGCCAGCACCTCAACAGGAACCTCTGGAAACACCATATATTTT.

The chain has TRBV5-1 and TRBJ1-2, with D possibly matching TRBD1 (6 bases). The V gene's germline CDR1 is SGHRS and CDR2 YFSETQ. The germline V and J ends were trimmed by 1 base and 5 bases, with 18 bases remaining between them. This CDR3 is built from 16 residues. The CDR3 coding sequence is TGCGCCAGCAGCTTGTATGGGGACACCAATTTTTATGGCTACACCTTC. Its protein is CASSLYGDTNFYGYTF. Full variable domain (missing parts from reference TRBV5-1 and TRBJ1-2): KAGVTQTPRYLIKTRGQQVTLSCSPISGHRSVSWYQQTPGQGLQFLFEYFSETQRNKGNFPGRFSGRQFSNSRSEMNVSTLELGDSALYLCASSLYGDTNFYGYTFGSGTRLTVV.

J is TRBJ2-1 and V is TRBV11-3; D possibly corresponds to TRBD2 (5 bases). The V and J ends lost 5 bases and 4 bases respectively, with 6 bases between them. The CDR3 spans 12 residues. The germline gives CDR1 SGHNT, CDR2 YENEEA. CDR3 sequence: CASSRGYNEQFF. In DNA, the CDR3 is TGTGCCAGCAGCCGAGGGTACAATGAGCAGTTCTTC. Using reference TRBV11-3 and TRBJ2-1 for the parts outside the CDR3, the full variable domain is EAGVVQSPRYKIIEKKQPVAFWCNPISGHNTLYWYLQNLGQGPELLIRYENEEAVDDSQLPKDRFSAERLKGVDSTLKIQPAELGDSAVYLCASSRGYNEQFFGPGTRLTVL.

This chain joins TRBV6-5 and TRBJ1-2; the D is unclear. The CDR3 runs to 15 residues. Germline CDR1 and CDR2: MNHEY and SVGAGI. Trimming took off 5 bases at V and 9 bases at J, with 22 bases between the two ends. For the CDR3, the DNA is TGTGCCAGCAGTACCCCCTCGGACCCCCGCGTAAGCTACACCTTC. This gives the protein CASSTPSDPRVSYTF.

The chain is built from TRBV27 and TRBJ1-2; 9 bases line up with TRBD1. This CDR3 is 14 amino acids long. After removal of 6 bases from V and 7 bases from J, the junction contained 9 bases not matched to a gene. Germline V CDR1 and CDR2: MNHEY, SMNVEV (reference sequence). CDR3 bases: TGTGCCAGCAGGCCGGGACAGGGAATCGGTGGCTACACCTTC. This translates into CASRPGQGIGGYTF.

V is TRBV6-5 and J is TRBJ2-2; 7 nucleotides match TRBD1. The germline V gene has CDR1 MNHEY and CDR2 SVGAGI. The CDR3 is made up of 15 amino acids. Trimming at V came to 5 bases and at J to 0 bases, leaving 3 bases not matched to a gene. The CDR3, as DNA: TGTGCCAGCAGTCGACAGGGACCGAACACCGGGGAGCTGTTTTTT. Protein product: CASSRQGPNTGELFF.

This chain uses TRBV18 with TRBJ1-2; 9 bases match TRBD1. Germline CDR1 and CDR2: KGHSH and LQKENI. This CDR3 region has 14 residues. Trimming removed 2 bases from V and 8 bases from J; junction bases left unmatched: 6. The CDR3 DNA follows: TGTGCCAGCTCACCAGGGGACAGGGTAGGAGGCTACACCTTC. This sequence encodes CASSPGDRVGGYTF.

This chain links TRBV6-2 or TRBV6-3 with TRBJ2-5, with a weak D call TRBD2 (5 bases). Germline CDR1 MNHEY, CDR2 SVGEGT. CDR3 length: 13 amino acids. The V and J ends lost 5 bases and 4 bases respectively, with 11 bases between them. CDR3 loop: CASSKLEAETQYF. The DNA of the CDR3 is TGTGCCAGCAGTAAACTAGAGGCAGAGACCCAGTACTTC.

This chain links TRBV7-3 with TRBJ2-2; TRBD1 is a possible D gene (6 bases). The germline V gene encodes CDR1 SGHTA and CDR2 FQGTGA. The CDR3 sequence is 15 residues long. The ends were cut back, 5 bases at V and 4 bases at J, with 14 bases in the middle. CDR3 region: CASSPGQSSTGELFF. CDR3 DNA: TGTGCCAGCAGCCCCGGACAGTCCAGCACCGGGGAGCTGTTTTTT.

This chain joins TRBV19 and TRBJ2-5, with TRBD1 identical over 7 bases. Germline CDR1 is LNHDA and CDR2 is SQIVND (reference sequence). The CDR3 runs to 15 residues. With V trimmed by 4 bases and J by 0 bases, 5 bases remained unmatched. The CDR3 DNA sequence: TGTGCCAGTAGTACCCCCGGGACAGACCAAGAGACCCAGTACTTC. This translates into CASSTPGTDQETQYF.

The rearrangement joins TRBV24-1 to TRBJ1-1; no definite D call. V gave up 3 bases and J gave up 5 bases, with 3 bases separating them. The germline gives CDR1 KGHDR, CDR2 SFDVKD. This CDR3 spans 11 amino acids. The CDR3 sequence is CATSDGTEAFF. DNA of the CDR3: TGTGCCACCAGTGATGGGACTGAAGCTTTCTTT.

The J gene is TRBJ1-1, the V gene TRBV19; 7 bases are shared with TRBD1. The CDR3 extends over 15 amino acids. V shed 5 bases, J shed 1 base, and the junction held 7 bases outside the gene matches. Germline V gene data show CDR1 as LNHDA and CDR2 as SQIVND (reference sequence). CDR3 bases: TGTGCCAGTAGTCACCGACAGGGAACGAACACTGAAGCTTTCTTT. Translating gives CASSHRQGTNTEAFF.

The CDR3 DNA reads as TGTGCCAGCAGCCCCGCGGGGGAGGCTGGCTATGGCTACACCTTC. Protein sequence: CASSPAGEAGYGYTF. This chain joins TRBV7-9 and TRBJ1-2, with D maybe TRBD1 (5 bases). Deletions cut 5 bases from V and 4 bases from J, with 17 bases between. Per germline, CDR1 SEHNR and CDR2 FQNEAQ (reference sequence). There are 15 residues in the CDR3.

The V and J genes are TRBV5-4 and TRBJ1-2; unclear D gene. The length of the CDR3 is 13 residues. The V gene's germline CDR1 is SGHNT and CDR2 YYREEE (reference sequence). Trimming stripped 4 bases from V and 2 bases from J, with 9 bases between. CDR3 amino acids: CASSIDGNYGYTF. The CDR3 region has the DNA TGTGCCAGCAGCATCGACGGGAACTATGGCTACACCTTC.

This clone appeared a single time. V and J are TRBV6-5 and TRBJ1-3; D gene uncertain. CDR3 length: 13 residues. Deletions cut 6 bases from V and 7 bases from J, with 13 bases between. Germline V gene lookup returns CDR1 MNHEY and CDR2 SVGAGI. CDR3 residues: CASRGFEVNTIYF. CDR3 nucleotide sequence: TGTGCCAGCAGAGGGTTCGAAGTTAACACCATATATTTT.